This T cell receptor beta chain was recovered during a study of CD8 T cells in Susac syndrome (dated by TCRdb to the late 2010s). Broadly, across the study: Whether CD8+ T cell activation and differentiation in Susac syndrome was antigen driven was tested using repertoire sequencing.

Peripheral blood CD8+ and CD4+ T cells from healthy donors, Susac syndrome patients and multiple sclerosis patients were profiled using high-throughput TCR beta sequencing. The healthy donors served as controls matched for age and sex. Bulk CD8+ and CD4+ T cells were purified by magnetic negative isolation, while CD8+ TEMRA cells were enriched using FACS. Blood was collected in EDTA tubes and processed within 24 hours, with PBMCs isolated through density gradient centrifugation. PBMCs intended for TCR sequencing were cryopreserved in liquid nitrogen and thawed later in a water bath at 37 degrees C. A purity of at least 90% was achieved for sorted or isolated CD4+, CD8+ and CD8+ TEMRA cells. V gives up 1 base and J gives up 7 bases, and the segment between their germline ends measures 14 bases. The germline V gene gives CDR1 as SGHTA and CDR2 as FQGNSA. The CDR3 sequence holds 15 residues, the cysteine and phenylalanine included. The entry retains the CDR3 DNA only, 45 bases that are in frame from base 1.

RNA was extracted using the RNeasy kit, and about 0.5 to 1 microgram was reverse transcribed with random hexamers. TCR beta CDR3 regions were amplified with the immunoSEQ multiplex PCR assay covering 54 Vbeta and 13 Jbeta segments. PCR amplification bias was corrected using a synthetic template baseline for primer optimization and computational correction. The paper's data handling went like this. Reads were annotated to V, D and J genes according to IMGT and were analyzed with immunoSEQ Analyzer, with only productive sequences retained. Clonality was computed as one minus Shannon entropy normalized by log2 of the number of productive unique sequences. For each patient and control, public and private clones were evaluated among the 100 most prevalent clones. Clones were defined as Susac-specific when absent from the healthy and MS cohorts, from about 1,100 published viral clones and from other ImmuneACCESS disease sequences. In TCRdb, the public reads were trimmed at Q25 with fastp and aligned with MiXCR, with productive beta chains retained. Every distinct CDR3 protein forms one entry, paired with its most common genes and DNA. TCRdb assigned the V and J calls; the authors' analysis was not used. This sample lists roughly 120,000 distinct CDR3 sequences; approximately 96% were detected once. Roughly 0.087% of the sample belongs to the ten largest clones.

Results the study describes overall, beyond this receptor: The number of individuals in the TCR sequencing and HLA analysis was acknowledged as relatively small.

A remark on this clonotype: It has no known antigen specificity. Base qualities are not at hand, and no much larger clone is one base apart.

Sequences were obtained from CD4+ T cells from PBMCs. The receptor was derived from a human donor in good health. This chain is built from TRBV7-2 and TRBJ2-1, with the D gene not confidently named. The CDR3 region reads CASSLVSWSANEQFF. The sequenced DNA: TGTGCCAGCAGCTTAGTTTCCTGGAGTGCAAATGAGCAGTTCTTC.